This TCR beta chain was profiled in a study of cytomegalovirus exposure and HLA in healthy donors. Of note for this clone: The junction departs from germline at one end; a sequencing error may be responsible.

Germline assignment: CDR1 ENHRY and CDR2 SYGVKD. CDR3 size: 12 residues. This PCR relied on a set of 60 Vbeta primers and 13 Jbeta primers. The repertoire was sequenced with immunoSEQ multiplex PCR; TCRdb's copy has only in-frame clones and lacks some. Of under 200,000 clones in the sample, approximately 80% were seen once. The V and J genes are TRBV10-3 and TRBJ1-2, with 8 bases that match TRBD1. The receptor was isolated from a woman between 25 and 40 years old in good health and CMV-seronegative. Source material: PBMCs. CDR3: CATSNRGSGYTF. The CDR3 bases are TGTGCCACCAGTAACAGGGGGTCTGGCTACACCTTC.